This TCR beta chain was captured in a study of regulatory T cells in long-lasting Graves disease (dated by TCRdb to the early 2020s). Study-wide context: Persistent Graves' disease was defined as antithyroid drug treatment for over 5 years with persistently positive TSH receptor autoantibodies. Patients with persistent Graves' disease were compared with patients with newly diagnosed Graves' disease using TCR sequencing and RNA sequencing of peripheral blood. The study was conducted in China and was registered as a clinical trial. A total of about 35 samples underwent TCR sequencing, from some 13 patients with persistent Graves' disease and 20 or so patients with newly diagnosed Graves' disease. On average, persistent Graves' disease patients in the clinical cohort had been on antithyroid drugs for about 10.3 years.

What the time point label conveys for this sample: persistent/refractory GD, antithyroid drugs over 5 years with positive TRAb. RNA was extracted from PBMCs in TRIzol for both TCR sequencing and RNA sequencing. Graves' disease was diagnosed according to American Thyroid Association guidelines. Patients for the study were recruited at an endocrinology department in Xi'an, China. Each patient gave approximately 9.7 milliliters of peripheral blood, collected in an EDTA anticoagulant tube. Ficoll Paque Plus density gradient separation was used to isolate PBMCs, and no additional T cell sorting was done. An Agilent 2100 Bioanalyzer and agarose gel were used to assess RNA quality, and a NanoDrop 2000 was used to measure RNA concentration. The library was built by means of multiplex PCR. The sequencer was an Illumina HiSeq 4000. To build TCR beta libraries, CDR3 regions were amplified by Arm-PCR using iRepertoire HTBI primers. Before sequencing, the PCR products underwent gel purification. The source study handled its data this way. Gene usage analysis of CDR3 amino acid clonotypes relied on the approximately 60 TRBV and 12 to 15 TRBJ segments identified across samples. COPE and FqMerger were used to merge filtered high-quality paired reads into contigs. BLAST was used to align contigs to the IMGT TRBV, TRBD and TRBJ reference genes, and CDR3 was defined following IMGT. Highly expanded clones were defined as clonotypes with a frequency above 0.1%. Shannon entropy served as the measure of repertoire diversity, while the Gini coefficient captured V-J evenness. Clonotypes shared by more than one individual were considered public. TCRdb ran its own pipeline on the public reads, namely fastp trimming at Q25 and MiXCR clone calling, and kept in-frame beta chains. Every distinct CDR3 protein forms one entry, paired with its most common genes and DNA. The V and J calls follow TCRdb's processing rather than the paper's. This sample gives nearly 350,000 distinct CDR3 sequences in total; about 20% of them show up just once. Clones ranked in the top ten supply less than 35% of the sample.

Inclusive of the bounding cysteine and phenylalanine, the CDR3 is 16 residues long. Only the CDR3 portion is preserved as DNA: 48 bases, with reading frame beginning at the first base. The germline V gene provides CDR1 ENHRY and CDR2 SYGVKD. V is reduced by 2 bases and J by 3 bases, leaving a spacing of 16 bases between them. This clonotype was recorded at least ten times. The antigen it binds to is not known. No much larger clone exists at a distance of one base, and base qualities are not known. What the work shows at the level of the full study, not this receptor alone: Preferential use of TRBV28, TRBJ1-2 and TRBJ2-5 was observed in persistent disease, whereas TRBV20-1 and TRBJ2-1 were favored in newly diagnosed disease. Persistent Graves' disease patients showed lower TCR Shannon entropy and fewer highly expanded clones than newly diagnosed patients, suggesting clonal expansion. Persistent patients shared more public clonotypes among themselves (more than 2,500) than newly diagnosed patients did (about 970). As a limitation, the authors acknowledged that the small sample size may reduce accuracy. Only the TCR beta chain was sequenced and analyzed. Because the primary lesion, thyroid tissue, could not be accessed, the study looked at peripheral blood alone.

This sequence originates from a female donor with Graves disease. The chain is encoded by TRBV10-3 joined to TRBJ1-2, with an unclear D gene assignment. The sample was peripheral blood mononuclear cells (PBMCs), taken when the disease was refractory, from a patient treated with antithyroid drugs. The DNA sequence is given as TGTGCCATCAGTGAGGGGGAGGGTCCCGCTCACTATGGCTACACCTTC. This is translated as CAISEGEGPAHYGYTF.